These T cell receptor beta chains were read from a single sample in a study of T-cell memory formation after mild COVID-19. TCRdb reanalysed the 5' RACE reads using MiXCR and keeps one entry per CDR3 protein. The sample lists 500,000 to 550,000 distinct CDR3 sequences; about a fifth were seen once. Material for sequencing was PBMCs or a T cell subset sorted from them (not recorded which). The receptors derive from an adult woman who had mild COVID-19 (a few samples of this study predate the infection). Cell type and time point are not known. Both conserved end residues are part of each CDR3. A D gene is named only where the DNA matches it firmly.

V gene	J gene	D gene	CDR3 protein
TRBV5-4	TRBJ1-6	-	CASSLNTYNSPLHF
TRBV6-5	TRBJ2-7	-	CASRRTTSRDEQYF
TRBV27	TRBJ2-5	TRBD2	CASKASGRNRETQYF
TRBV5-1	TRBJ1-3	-	CASSLAPSASSGNTIYF
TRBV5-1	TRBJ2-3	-	CASSPRGSDTDTQYF
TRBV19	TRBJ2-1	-	CASSREHSSYNEQFF
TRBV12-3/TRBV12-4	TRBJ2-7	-	CASSPYLRAGEQYF
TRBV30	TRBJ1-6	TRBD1	CAWRYSGTGGSPLHF
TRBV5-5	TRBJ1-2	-	CASSSDRASGYTF
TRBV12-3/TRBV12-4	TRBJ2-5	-	CASSFSNYQETQYF
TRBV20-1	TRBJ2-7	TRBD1	CSGTGTETYEQYF
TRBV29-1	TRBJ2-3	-	CSTRDPLANTQYF
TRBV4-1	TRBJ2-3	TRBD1	CASSQPPDRITDTQYF
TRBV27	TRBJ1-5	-	CASSLSGRGQPQHF
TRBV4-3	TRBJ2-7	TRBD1	CASSQVGGTGTYEQYF
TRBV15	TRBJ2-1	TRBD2	CATSRDSLAGGSYNEQFF
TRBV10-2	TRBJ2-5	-	CASSAAETQYF
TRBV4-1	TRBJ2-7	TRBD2	CASSQERESPYEQYF
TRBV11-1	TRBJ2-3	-	CASSFRGIRAQYF
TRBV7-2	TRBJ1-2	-	CASSDTPLTGYGYTF
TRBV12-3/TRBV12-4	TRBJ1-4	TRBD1	CASSVLDREGREKLFF
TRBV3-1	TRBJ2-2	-	CASSQVGYGGPRSGELFF
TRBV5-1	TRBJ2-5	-	CASSRTTWEVETQYF
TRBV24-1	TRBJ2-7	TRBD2	CATSDSVGSGRRNF
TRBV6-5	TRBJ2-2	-	CASSYSKGDTGELFF
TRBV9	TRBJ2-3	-	CASSVDPGPKGTDTQYF
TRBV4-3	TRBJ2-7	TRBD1	CASSQSVGTGYHEQYF
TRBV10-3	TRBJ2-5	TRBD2	CANSREGSETQYF
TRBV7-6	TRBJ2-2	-	CASIASGLSTGELFF
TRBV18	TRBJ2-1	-	CASSPPGADYNEQFF
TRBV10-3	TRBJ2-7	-	CAILGSTGDEQYF
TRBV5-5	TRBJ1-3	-	CASSSTDYSGNTIYF
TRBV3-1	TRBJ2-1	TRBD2	CASSKGQGLAAYNEQFF
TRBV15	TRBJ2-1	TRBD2	CATSPSGSWVNEQFF
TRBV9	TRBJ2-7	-	CASSVGPSQATYEQYF
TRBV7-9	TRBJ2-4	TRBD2	CASSPPGTSGGWNIQYF
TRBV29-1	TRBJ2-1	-	CSVERRSYNEQFF
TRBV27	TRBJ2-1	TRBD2	CASTTTGGSLLLTNEQFF
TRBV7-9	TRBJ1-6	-	CASSFPASGVGGNSPLHF
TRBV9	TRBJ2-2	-	CASSEVSRLQGRTGELFF
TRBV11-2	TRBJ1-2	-	CASSLGVATNYGYTF
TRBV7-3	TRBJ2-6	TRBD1	CASSLNTGVGANVLTF
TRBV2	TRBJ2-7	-	CASSEAGRVYEQYF
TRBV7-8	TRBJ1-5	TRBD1	CASSPTGTDYQPQHF
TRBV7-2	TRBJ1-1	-	CASSLMRAGNTEAFF
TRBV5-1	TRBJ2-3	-	CASSSESTDTQYF
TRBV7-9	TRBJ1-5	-	CASSLGRGIQPQHF
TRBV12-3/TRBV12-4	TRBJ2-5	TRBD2	CASRDSGLAGKQETQYF
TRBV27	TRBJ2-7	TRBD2	CASSYSGGTTAYEQYF
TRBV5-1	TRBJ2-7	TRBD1	CASSFPGTGVDEQYF
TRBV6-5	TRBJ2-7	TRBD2	CASSYVAGTYYEQYF
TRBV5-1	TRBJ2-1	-	CASSLVGGVNEQFF
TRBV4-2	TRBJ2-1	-	CASSRSYNEQFF
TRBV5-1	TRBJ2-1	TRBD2	CASSLEAGGPPNEQFF
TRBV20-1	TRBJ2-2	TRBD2	CSARASLASTGELFF
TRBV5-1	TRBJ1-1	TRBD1	CASTKTGDTEAFF
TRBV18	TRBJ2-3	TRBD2	CASSLRTSGYTDTQYF